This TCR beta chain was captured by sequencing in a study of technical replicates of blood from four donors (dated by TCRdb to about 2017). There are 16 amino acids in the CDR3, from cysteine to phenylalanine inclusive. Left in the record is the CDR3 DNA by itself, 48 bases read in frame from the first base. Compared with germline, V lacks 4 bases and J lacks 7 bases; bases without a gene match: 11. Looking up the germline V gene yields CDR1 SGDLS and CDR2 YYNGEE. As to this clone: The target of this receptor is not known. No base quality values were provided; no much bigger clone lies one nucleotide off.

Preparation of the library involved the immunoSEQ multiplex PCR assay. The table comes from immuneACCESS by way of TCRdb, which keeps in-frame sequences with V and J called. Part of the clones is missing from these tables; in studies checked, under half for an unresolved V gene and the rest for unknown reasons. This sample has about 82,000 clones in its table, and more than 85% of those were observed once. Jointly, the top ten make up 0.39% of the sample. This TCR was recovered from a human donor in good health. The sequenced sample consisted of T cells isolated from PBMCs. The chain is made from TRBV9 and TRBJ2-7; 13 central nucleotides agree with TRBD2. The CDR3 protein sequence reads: CASSPWTSGRGYEQYF. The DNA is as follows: TGTGCCAGCAGCCCTTGGACTAGCGGGAGAGGTTATGAGCAGTACTTC.